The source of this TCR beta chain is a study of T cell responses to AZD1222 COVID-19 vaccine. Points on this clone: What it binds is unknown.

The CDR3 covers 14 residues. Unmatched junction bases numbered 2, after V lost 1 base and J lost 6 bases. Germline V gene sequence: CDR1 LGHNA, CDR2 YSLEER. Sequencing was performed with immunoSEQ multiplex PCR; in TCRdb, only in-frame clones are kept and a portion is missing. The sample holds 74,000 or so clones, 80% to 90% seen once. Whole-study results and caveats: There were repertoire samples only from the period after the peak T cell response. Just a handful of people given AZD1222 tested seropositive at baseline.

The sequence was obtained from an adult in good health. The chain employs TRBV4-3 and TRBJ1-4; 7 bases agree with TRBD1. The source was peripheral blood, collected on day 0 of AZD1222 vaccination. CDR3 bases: TGCGCCAGCAGCCAAGGCGGGACAGATGAAAAACTGTTTTTT. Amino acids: CASSQGGTDEKLFF.